This T cell receptor beta chain stems from a study of shared clonotypes between healthy human individuals. Study outcomes and limitations: Rarefaction showed sorted-subset sequencing was incomplete despite large depth. Investigators collected only blood, and repertoires in tissues likely differ.

Participating donors were healthy, HIV-negative adults free of recent acute infections or vaccinations. As concerns this clone: Its antigen is unknown.

CDR3 length equals 15 residues. Per germline, CDR1 MDHEN and CDR2 SYDVKM. The J segment lost 1 base and the V segment lost 6 bases, leaving 7 bases of the junction unmatched. Each sorted subset replicate got 200 ng genomic DNA, 25,000 to 35,000 genomes. Some clones are missing from TCRdb's copy, which holds only in-frame ones; the method was immunoSEQ multiplex PCR. The table lists approximately 2,000,000 clones, around 92% of them singletons. The receptor was derived from a man between 18 and 35 years old in good health. Some clones in this sample may be carry-over from other donors' samples. The chain combines TRBV28 with TRBJ1-1; the match to TRBD1 covers 8 bases. Sequences were obtained from naive CD4+ T cells from PBMCs. Subset described: CD45RA+ positively selected. CDR3 sequence reads: CASSRAGGANTEAFF. The CDR3, as DNA: TGTGCCAGCAGCCGAGCAGGGGGCGCGAACACTGAAGCTTTCTTT.